One T cell receptor beta chain is described in this entry. Its antigen is unknown. This sample stems from a study of monozygotic twins with inflammatory bowel disease. Donors each contributed one blood sample measuring 2 to 3 ml. Whole blood served as the source of total RNA, and no T cell sorting took place. The CDR3 has 16 residues. CDR1 LGHNA and CDR2 YNFKEQ come from the germline V gene. Broader study findings: Patient-specific immunosuppressive treatments may have made repertoires more variable. There was no support for any single strong signal or clonotype associated with IBD.

TCRdb derives one entry per CDR3 protein from the 5' RACE reads, leaving out DNA. Reported are over 130,000 distinct CDR3 sequences; the ten largest clones contain roughly 2.5%. The sample consisted of blood. The TCR was taken from a human donor with ulcerative colitis or Crohn's disease, or a healthy co-twin of an affected twin (not recorded which). The genes are TRBV4-2 and TRBJ2-7. The CDR3 loop is CASSQDRLSLLNEQYF.